A selection of T cell receptor beta chains follows, all from one sample in a study of blood T cell repertoires in COVID-19. Profiled with immunoSEQ multiplex PCR; TCRdb holds only in-frame clones, not every one. The data show around 230,000 clones, approximately 90% seen once. What was sequenced was peripheral blood. The receptors shown here come from a man aged 55 to 69 who had recovered from COVID-19. Each CDR3 is given with its conserved first and last residue. A D gene is named only where the DNA matches it firmly. Size is omitted from some rows. Given values are once, few, many or a class for expanded clones.

d_call j_call clone_size v_call cdr3_aa cdr3_nt
NA TRBJ1-1 NA TRBV6-1 CASSEASGRAFF TGTGCCAGCAGTGAAGCGTCAGGTCGCGCTTTCTTT
NA TRBJ1-3 NA TRBV5-1 CASSLRPQGSGNTIYF TGCGCCAGCAGCTTGAGGCCCCAGGGTTCTGGAAACACCATATATTTT
NA TRBJ1-1 NA TRBV29-1 CSAEIGQGSPFEAFF TGCAGCGCCGAGATTGGTCAGGGATCCCCCTTTGAAGCTTTCTTT
NA TRBJ2-3 NA TRBV2 CASIDPPPNTQYF TGTGCCAGCATTGACCCCCCGCCTAATACGCAGTATTTT
NA TRBJ1-5 once TRBV13 CASSSRDFSNQPQHF TGTGCCAGCAGCTCCCGGGACTTTAGCAATCAGCCCCAGCATTTT
NA TRBJ2-7 NA TRBV18 CASSPDTYEQYF TGTGCCAGCTCACCCGACACTTACGAGCAGTACTTC
TRBD1 TRBJ2-7 NA TRBV5-6 CASSWDRGVEQYF TGTGCCAGCAGCTGGGACAGGGGGGTCGAGCAGTACTTC
TRBD1 TRBJ2-1 NA TRBV9 CASSARDRHTSPNNEQFF TGTGCCAGCAGCGCCCGGGACAGGCATACTTCCCCTAACAATGAGCAGTTCTTC
NA TRBJ1-5 once TRBV9 CAPPQGLGNQPQHF TGTGCCCCTCCCCAGGGGTTAGGCAATCAGCCCCAGCATTTT
TRBD1 TRBJ1-2 NA TRBV19 CASSTRDRGDYGYTF TGTGCCAGTAGTACGCGGGACAGGGGGGACTATGGCTACACCTTC
TRBD1 TRBJ1-1 NA TRBV19 CASSRRDRENTEAFF TGTGCCAGTAGCCGAAGGGACAGGGAGAACACTGAAGCTTTCTTT
NA TRBJ2-4 NA TRBV30 CAWSGATLAKNIQYF TGTGCCTGGAGTGGAGCCACCCTAGCCAAAAACATTCAGTACTTC
TRBD2 TRBJ2-7 NA TRBV30 CAVAGVGPTGEQYF TGTGCCGTAGCGGGGGTGGGTCCTACTGGCGAGCAGTACTTC
TRBD1 TRBJ1-3 NA TRBV7-9 CASSRLDRAPNSGNTIYF TGTGCCAGTAGCCGGTTGGACAGGGCACCCAACTCTGGAAACACCATATATTTT
TRBD1 TRBJ1-5 NA TRBV5-5 CASGGFENQPQHF TGTGCATCAGGGGGGTTTGAGAATCAGCCCCAGCATTTT
NA TRBJ1-2 NA TRBV5-6 CASSLVSVAGGYTF TGTGCCAGCAGCTTGGTGTCTGTTGCGGGGGGCTACACCTTC
TRBD2 TRBJ2-1 NA TRBV30 CAWSMRQAGVMVF TGTGCCTGGAGTATGCGACAAGCGGGGGTAATGGTCTTC
TRBD2 TRBJ2-7 NA TRBV5-1 CASSADSRGVYEQYF TGCGCCAGCAGTGCCGACAGCCGGGGGGTCTACGAGCAGTACTTC
TRBD1 TRBJ2-2 NA TRBV5-8 CASSTYRDRGAGELFF TGTGCCAGCAGCACTTACCGGGACAGGGGGGCCGGGGAGCTGTTTTTT
NA TRBJ1-1 NA TRBV27 CASSSGFISEAFF TGTGCCAGCAGTTCCGGGTTTATATCTGAAGCTTTCTTT
NA TRBJ1-1 NA TRBV12-5 CASARSTEAFF TGTGCTAGTGCCCGTAGTACTGAAGCTTTCTTT
NA TRBJ2-1 few TRBV10-3 CAIKAPGSHSEQFF TGTGCCATCAAAGCCCCAGGATCCCACAGTGAGCAGTTCTTC
NA TRBJ2-6 NA TRBV6-5 CASTGSGANVLTF TGTGCCAGCACCGGTTCTGGGGCCAACGTCCTGACTTTC
TRBD1 TRBJ2-3 NA TRBV5-1 CASSLGDSSDTQYF TGCGCCAGCAGCTTAGGGGACAGCTCAGATACGCAGTATTTT
NA TRBJ1-1 NA TRBV2 CASKSQRATEAFF TGTGCCAGCAAGAGCCAGAGGGCCACTGAAGCTTTCTTT
TRBD1 TRBJ2-2 NA TRBV6-5 CATTPTGGNTGELFF TGTGCCACCACCCCGACAGGGGGCAACACCGGGGAGCTGTTTTTT
TRBD1 TRBJ1-2 NA TRBV6-6 CASSSPDRENYGYTF TGTGCCAGCAGTTCTCCCGACAGGGAGAACTATGGCTACACCTTC
NA TRBJ2-7 NA TRBV2 CASSDGASYEQYF TGTGCCAGCAGTGATGGGGCTTCCTACGAGCAGTACTTC
NA TRBJ2-3 NA TRBV15 CATSRDSSRGGLLDTQYF TGTGCCACCAGCAGAGATTCCTCACGAGGGGGTTTGTTAGATACGCAGTATTTT
NA TRBJ1-2 NA TRBV19 CASTRQAGNYGYTF TGTGCCAGTACACGGCAGGCGGGAAACTATGGCTACACCTTC
TRBD2 TRBJ2-2 once TRBV9 CASSSQRGNTGELFF TGTGCCAGCAGCTCCCAGCGGGGGAACACCGGGGAGCTGTTTTTT
TRBD1 TRBJ2-2 NA TRBV19 CASSNARTGSYTGELFF TGTGCCAGTAGCAACGCTAGGACAGGGTCGTACACCGGGGAGCTGTTTTTT
TRBD1 TRBJ2-5 NA TRBV5-1 CASSSLIRGSQETQYF TGCGCCAGCAGCTCGTTAATCAGGGGGTCCCAAGAGACCCAGTACTTC
NA TRBJ1-5 once TRBV24-1 CATSDFISNQPQHF TGTGCCACCAGTGATTTTATCAGCAATCAGCCCCAGCATTTT